This T cell receptor (beta chain) was obtained from a study of CDR3 diversity in severe acne. This clonotype has only one observation. TCRdb analysed the PCR reads with MiXCR anew, one entry per CDR3 protein. The data contain approximately 84,000 distinct CDR3 sequences, approximately 51% of them singletons. This clonotype originated in a male donor in good health, without acne. The specimen was blood.

The CDR3 bases are TGTGCCAGCAGCAAAGGGACAGGAGGCTACACCTTC. Amino acids: CASSKGTGGYTF. The rearrangement uses TRBV7-9 and TRBJ1-2; 8 nucleotides agree with TRBD1. The germline V gene encodes CDR1 SEHNR and CDR2 FQNEAQ (reference sequence). The CDR3 consists of 12 residues. J gave up 8 bases and V 5 bases, and 4 bases lay outside the gene matches.